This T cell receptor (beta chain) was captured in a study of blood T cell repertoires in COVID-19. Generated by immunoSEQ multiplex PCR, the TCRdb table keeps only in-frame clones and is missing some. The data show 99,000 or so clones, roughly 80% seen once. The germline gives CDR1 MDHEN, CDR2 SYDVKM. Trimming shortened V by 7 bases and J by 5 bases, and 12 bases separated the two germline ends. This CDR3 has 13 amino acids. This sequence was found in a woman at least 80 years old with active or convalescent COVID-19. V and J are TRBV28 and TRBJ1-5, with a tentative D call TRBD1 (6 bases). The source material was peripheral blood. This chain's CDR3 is CASNGQPHQPQHF. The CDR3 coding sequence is TGTGCCAGCAATGGACAGCCCCATCAGCCCCAGCATTTT.